The clone carrying this T cell receptor beta chain was recorded at least ten times. Germline CDR1 MDHEN, CDR2 SYDVKM. V shed 2 bases, J shed 2 bases, and the junction held 3 bases outside the gene matches. The CDR3 contains 14 residues. This record comes from a study of identical twins. TCRdb passed the 5' RACE reads through MiXCR, listing each CDR3 protein once. The sample yields 260,000 or so distinct CDR3 sequences, 7% to 8.5% seen once. These records were also assigned to another study, of yellow fever vaccine responses in identical twins.

This receptor was obtained from a young woman in good health. This chain uses TRBV28 with TRBJ2-7; 7 bases align to TRBD2. The sample consisted of CD8+ T cells sorted from blood. The CDR3, as DNA: TGTGCCAGCAGTTTAGCGGGAGTTGCCTACGAGCAGTACTTC. The encoded protein is CASSLAGVAYEQYF.